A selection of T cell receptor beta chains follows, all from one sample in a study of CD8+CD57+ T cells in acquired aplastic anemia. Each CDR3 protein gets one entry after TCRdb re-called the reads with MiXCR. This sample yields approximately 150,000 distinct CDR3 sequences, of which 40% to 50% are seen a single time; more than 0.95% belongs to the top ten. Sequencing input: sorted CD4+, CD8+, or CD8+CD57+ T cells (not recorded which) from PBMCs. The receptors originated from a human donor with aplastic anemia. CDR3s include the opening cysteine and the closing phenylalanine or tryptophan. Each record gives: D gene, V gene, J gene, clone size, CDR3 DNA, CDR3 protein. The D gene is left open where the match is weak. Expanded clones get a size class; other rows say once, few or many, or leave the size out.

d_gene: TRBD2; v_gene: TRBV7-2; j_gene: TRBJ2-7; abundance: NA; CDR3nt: TGTGCCAGCAGCCTCGACCGGGGGGGAACTTACGAGCAGTACTTC; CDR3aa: CASSLDRGGTYEQYF
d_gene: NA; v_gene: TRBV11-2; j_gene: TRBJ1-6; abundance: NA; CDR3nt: TGTGCCAGCAGCCCCCCCGCTTGGGGGGAACGATTGCGTTCACCCCTCCACTTT; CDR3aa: CASSPPAWGERLRSPLHF
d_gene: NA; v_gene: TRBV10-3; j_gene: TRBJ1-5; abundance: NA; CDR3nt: TGTGCCCTCGAAATCCATCAGCCCCAGCATTTT; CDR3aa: CALEIHQPQHF
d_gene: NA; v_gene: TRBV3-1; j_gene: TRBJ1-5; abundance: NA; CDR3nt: TGTGCCAGCAGCCCCGTGGGTCTAAATCAGCCCCAGCATTTT; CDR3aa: CASSPVGLNQPQHF
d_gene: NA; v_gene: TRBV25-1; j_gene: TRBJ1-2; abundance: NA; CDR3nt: TGTGCCAGCAGTGAGAGCTACTATGGCTACACCTTC; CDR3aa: CASSESYYGYTF
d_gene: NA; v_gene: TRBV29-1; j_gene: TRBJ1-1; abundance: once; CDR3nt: TGCAGCGTTGGGACGTACACTGAAGCTTTCTTT; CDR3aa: CSVGTYTEAFF
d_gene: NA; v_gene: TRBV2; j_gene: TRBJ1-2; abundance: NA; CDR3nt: TGTGCCAGCAGTGGGAGGATCAACTATGGCTATACCTTC; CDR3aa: CASSGRINYGYTF
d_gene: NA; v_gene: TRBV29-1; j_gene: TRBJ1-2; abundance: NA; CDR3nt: TGCAGCGTTGCACAGGGTAATTATGGCTACACCTTC; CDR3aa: CSVAQGNYGYTF
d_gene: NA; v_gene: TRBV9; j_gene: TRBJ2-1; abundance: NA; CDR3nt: TGTGCCAGCAGCTTTGGGGGTGGGGACAATGAGCAGTTCTTC; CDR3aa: CASSFGGGDNEQFF
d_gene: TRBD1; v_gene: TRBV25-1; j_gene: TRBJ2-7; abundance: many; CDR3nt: TGTGCCAGCAGTGACACAGGGGGCGAGCAGTACTTC; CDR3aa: CASSDTGGEQYF
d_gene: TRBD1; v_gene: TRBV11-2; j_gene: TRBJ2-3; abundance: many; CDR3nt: TGTGCCAGCAGCTTAGAGGTGACAGGGTCCACAGATACGCAGTATTTT; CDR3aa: CASSLEVTGSTDTQYF
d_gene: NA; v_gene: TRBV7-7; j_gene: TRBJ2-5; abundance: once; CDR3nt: TGTGCCAGCAGCTTAGGATCGGGGCAGGCGGGGGAGACCCAGTACTTC; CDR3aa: CASSLGSGQAGETQYF
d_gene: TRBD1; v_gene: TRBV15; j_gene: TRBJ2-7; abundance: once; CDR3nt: TGTGCCACCAGCAGAGAGGTCACAGGGGATTTCGAGCAGTACTTC; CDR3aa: CATSREVTGDFEQYF
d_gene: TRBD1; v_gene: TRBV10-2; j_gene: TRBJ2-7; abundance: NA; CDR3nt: TGCGCCAGCAGTGGGCGGACAGGGGGCCGAATCTACGAGCAGTACTTC; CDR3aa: CASSGRTGGRIYEQYF
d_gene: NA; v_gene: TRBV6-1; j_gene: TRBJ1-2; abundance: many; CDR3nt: TGTGCCAGCAGTGATCTCGTGGGGAGGGGTGGCTACACCTTC; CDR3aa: CASSDLVGRGGYTF
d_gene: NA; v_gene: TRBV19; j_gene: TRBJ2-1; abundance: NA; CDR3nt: TGTGCCAGTAGTACGCTCCAAAGCTCCTACAATGAGCAGTTCTTC; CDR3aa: CASSTLQSSYNEQFF
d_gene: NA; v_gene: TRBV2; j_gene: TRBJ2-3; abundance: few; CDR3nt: TGTGCCAGCAGTGAAGTGGCAGATACGCAGTATTTT; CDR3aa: CASSEVADTQYF
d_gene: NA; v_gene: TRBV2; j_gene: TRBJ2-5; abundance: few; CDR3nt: TGTGCCGGGTCTTACAGGGAAGAGACCCAGTACTTC; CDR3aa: CAGSYREETQYF
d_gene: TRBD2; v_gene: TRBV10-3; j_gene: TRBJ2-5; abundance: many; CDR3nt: TGTGCCATCAGGGGGGGGACGTCGGGCGGGGGAGAGACCCAGTACTTC; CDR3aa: CAIRGGTSGGGETQYF
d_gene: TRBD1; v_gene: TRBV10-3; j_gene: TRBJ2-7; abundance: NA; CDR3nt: TGTGCCATCAGTGCCGAACAGGGGCGCGCCTACGAGCAGTACTTC; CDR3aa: CAISAEQGRAYEQYF
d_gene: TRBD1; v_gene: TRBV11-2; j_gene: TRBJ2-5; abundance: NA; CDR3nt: TGTGCCAGCAGCTTAGCGTGGGGACAGGAAGAGACCCAGTACTTC; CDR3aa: CASSLAWGQEETQYF
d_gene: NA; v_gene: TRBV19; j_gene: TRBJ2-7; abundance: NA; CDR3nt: TGTGCCAGTAGTGTTATGGCGGGTGCCTACGAGCAGTACTTC; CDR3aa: CASSVMAGAYEQYF
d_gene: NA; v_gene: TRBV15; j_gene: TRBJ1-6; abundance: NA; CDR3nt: TGTGCCACCAGCAGAGGTGGAGGGAAAAGTTCACCCCTCCACTTT; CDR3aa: CATSRGGGKSSPLHF
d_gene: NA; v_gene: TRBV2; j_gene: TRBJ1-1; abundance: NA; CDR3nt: TGTGCCAGCAGTGTGGGGACCTCGCCGAGAGCTTTCTTT; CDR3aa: CASSVGTSPRAFF
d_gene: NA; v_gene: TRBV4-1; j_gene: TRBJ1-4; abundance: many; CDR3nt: TGCGCCAGCAGCCAACTCGACCTAATCGCAACTAATGAAAAACTGTTTTTT; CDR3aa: CASSQLDLIATNEKLFF
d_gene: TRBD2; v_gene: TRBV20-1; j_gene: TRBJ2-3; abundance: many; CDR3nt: TGCAGTGCGCCCCCCGGGGGGGCCGCGGCAGATACGCAGTATTTT; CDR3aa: CSAPPGGAAADTQYF
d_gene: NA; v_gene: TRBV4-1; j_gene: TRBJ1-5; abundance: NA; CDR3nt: TGCGCCAGCAGCCAGTTTGCCAGCAATCAGCCCCAGCATTTT; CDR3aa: CASSQFASNQPQHF
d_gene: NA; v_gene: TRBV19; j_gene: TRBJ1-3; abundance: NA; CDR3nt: TGTGCCAGTAGTAACAGTGTTGCTGGAAACACCATATATTTT; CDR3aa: CASSNSVAGNTIYF
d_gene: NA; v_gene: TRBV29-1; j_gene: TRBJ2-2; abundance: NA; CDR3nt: TGCAGCGTTGATGTAGGGGAGACGACCGGGGAGCTGTTTTTT; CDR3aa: CSVDVGETTGELFF
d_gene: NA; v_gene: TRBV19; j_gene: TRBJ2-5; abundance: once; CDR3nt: TGTGCCAGTAGTATAGATCTTGGGGGCCCCCGTGAGACCCAGTACTTC; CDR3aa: CASSIDLGGPRETQYF
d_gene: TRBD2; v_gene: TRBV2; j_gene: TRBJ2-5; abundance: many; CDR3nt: TGTGCCAGCAGTGAAGGGGCGGGACTAGCGGGGGCAAGGGAGACCCAGTACTTC; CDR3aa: CASSEGAGLAGARETQYF
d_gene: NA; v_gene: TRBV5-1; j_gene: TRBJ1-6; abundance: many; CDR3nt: TGCGCCAGCAGCATTAGCTCCTATAATTCACCCCTCCACTTT; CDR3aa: CASSISSYNSPLHF
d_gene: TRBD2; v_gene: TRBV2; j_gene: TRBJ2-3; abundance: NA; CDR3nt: TGTGCCAGCAGTGAACAGCGGGGGGGCGCAGATACGCAGTATTTT; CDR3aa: CASSEQRGGADTQYF
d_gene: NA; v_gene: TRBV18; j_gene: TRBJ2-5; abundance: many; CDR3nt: TGTGCCAGCTCACCCTCTGGAGAGACCCAGTACTTC; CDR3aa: CASSPSGETQYF
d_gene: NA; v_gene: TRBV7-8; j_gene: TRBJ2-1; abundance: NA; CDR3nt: TGTGCCAGCAGCTTAAAGGGAACTTACAATGAGCAGTTCTTC; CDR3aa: CASSLKGTYNEQFF
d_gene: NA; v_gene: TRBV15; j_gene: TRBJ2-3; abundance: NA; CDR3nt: TGTGCCACCAGCAGAGCCGGGACTCACACAGACACGCAGTATTTT; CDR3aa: CATSRAGTHTDTQYF
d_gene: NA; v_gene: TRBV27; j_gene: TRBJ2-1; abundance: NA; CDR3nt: TGTGCCAGCAGTTTATCGCCGCAGGGGAATGAGCAGTTCTTC; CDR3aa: CASSLSPQGNEQFF
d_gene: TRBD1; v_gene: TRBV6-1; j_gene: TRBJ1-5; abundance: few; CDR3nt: TGTGCCAGCAGCGGAGGGGGCGGCAATCAGCCCCAGCATTTT; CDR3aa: CASSGGGGNQPQHF
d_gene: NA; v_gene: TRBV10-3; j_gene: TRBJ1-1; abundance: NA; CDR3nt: TGTGCCATCAGTGACGGGTTCGGGAACACTGAAGCTTTCTTT; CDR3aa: CAISDGFGNTEAFF
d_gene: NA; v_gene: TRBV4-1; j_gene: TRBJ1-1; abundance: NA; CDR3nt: TGCGCCAGCAGCCAAGATTGGGGAAGGAGGAACACTGAAGCTTTCTTT; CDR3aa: CASSQDWGRRNTEAFF
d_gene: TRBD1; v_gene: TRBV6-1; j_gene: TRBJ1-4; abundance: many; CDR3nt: TGTGCCAGCAGCCGGGACAGGGAAAAACTGTTTTTT; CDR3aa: CASSRDREKLFF